Described below is a single T cell receptor beta chain sequence and its context. Its antigen is still unknown. V shed 6 bases, J shed 2 bases, and the junction held 6 bases outside the gene matches. CDR3 length equals 14 residues. These data originate in a study of T cell repertoires in cytomegalovirus infection. As for the study in general: In public TCR beta signatures, there were indications of both CMV infection and matching HLA type.

TCRdb re-called the reads through MiXCR, storing one row per CDR3 protein. The table has 600,000 to 700,000 distinct CDR3 sequences, about 30% seen once; the top ten hold approximately 18%. Broader study findings: CMV carriers having the relevant HLA were flagged by cumulative public TCR beta family frequency.

The rearrangement joins TRBV12-3 or TRBV12-4 to TRBJ2-7; 8 nucleotides match TRBD1. This TCR derives from a human donor in good health (CMV status not recorded). Some clones in this sample may be carry-over from other donors' samples. The sequencing here drew on cultured PBMCs, taken from culture after CMV antigen stimulation. This CDR3 is CASRPGGYPYEQYF. DNA of the CDR3: TGTGCCAGCAGACCAGGGGGCTACCCCTACGAGCAGTACTTC.